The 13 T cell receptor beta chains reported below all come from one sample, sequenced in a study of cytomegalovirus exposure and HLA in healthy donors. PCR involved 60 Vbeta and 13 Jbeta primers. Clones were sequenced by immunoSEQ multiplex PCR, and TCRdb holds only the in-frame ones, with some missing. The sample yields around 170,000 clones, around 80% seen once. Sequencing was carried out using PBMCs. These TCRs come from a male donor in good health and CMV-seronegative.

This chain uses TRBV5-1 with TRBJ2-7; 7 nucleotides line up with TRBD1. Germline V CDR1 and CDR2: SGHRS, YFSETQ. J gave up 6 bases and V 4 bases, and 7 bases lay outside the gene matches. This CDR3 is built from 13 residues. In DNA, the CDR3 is TGCGCCAGCAGCCGGGACAGCCTCGCCGAGCAGTACTTC. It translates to CASSRDSLAEQYF.

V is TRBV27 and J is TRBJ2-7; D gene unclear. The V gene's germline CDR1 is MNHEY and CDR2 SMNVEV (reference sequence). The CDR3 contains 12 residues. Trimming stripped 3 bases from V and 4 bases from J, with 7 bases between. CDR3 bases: TGTGCCAGCAGTTTCCCCCTATACGAGCAGTACTTC. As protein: CASSFPLYEQYF.

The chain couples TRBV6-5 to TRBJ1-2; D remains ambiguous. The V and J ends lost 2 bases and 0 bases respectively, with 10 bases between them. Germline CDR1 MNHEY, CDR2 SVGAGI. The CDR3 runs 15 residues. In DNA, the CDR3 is TGTGCCAGCAGTTACAGCCAGGCCTCTAACTATGGCTACACCTTC. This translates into CASSYSQASNYGYTF.

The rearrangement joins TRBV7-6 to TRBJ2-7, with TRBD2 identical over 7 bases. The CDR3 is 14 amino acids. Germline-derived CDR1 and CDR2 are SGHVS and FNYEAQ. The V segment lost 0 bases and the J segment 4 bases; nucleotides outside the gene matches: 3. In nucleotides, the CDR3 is TGTGCCAGCAGCTTAGCGGCTAGCGGTTACGAGCAGTACTTC. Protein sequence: CASSLAASGYEQYF.

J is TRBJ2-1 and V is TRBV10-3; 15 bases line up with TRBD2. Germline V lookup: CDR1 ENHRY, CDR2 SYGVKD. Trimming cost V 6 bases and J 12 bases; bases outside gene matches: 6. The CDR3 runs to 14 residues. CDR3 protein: CAISPGLAGGGQFF. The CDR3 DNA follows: TGTGCCATCAGCCCGGGACTAGCGGGAGGCGGGCAGTTCTTC.

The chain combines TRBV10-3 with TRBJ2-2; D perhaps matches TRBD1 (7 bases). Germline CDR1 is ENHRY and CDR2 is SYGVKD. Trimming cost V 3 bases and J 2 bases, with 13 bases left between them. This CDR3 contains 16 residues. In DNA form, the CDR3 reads TGTGCCATCAGTGACAGGGGGGAAAAAAACACCGGGGAGCTGTTTTTT. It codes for CAISDRGEKNTGELFF.

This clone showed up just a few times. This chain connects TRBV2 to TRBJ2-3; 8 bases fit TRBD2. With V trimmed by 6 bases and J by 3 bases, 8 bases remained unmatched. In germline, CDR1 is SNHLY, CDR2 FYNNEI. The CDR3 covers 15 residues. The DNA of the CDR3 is TGTGCCAGCAGAGGCTCCGGGACTAGAACAGATACGCAGTATTTT. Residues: CASRGSGTRTDTQYF.

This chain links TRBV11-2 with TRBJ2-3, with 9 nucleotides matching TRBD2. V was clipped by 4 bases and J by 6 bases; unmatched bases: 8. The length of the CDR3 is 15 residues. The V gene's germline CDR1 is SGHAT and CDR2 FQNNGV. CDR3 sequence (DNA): TGTGCCAGCAGCTGGGACTCGCGGGAGGGGGATACGCAGTATTTT. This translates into CASSWDSREGDTQYF.

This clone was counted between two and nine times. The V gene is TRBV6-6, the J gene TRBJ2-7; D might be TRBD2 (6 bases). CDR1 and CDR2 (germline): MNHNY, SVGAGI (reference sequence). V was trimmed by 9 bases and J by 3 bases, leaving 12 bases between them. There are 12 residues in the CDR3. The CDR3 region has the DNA TGTGCCAGTGGGGACTCATACTACGAGCAGTACTTC. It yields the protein CASGDSYYEQYF.

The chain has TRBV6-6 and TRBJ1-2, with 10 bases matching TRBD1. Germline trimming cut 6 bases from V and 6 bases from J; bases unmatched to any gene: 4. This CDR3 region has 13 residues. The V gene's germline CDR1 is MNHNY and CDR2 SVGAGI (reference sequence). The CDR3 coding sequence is TGTGCCAGCAGCCGGGACAGGGGTGATGGCTACACCTTC. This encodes CASSRDRGDGYTF.

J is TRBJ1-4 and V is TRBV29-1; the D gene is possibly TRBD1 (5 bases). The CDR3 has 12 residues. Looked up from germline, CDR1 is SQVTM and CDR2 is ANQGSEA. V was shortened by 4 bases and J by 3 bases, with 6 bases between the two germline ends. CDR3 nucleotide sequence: TGCAGCGTTGGGGGGGCTAATGAAAAACTGTTTTTT. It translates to CSVGGANEKLFF.

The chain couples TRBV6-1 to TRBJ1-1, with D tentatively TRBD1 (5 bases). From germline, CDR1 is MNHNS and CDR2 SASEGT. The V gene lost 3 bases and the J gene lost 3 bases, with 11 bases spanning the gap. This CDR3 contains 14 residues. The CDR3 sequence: CASSDGGSDTEAFF. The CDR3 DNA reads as TGTGCCAGCAGTGACGGGGGTTCGGACACTGAAGCTTTCTTT.

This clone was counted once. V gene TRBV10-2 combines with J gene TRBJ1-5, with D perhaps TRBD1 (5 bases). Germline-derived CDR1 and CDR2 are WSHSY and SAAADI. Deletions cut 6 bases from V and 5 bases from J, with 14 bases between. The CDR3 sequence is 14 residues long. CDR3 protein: CASSRSREDQPQHF. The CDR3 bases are TGCGCCAGCAGCCGGTCCAGGGAGGATCAGCCCCAGCATTTT.